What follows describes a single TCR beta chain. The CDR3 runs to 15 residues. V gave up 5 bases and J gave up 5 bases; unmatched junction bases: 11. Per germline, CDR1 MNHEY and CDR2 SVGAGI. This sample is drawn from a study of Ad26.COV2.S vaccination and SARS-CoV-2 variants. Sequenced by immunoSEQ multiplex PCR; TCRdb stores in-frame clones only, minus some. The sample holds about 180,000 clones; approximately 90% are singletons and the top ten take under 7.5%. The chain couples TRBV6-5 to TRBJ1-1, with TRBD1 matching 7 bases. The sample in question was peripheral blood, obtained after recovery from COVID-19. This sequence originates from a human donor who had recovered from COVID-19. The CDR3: CASSNRQGAFTEAFF. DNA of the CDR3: TGTGCCAGCAGTAACCGACAGGGTGCGTTTACTGAAGCTTTCTTT.